This record looks at one T cell receptor beta chain sequence and its context. Amplification of TCR beta CDR3 regions was performed using RNA transcripts as template. A set of HTBI primers served as the primers for a first-round RT-PCR of the TCR CDR3. TCRdb used MiXCR to reprocess the multiplex PCR reads, holding one entry per CDR3 protein. The data contain around 660,000 distinct CDR3 sequences, nearly 45% of them seen just once; the ten biggest clones take up approximately 7.2%. This sample is drawn from a study of T cells in Graves' hyperthyroidism and ophthalmopathy. This CDR3 has 13 amino acids. Germline V gene sequence: CDR1 MGHDK, CDR2 SYGVNS.

The chain employs TRBV25-1 and TRBJ1-2; 7 bases agree with TRBD1. Material for sequencing was peripheral blood or thyroid tissue (not recorded which). This TCR came from an adult man with Graves' disease, either hyperthyroidism or ophthalmopathy (not recorded which). The CDR3: CAARQGEIYGYTF. The CDR3 nucleotides read TGTGCTGCAAGACAGGGAGAGATCTATGGCTACACCTTC.